The 5 T cell receptor beta chains given below trace back to one sample, sequenced in a study of blood T cell repertoires in COVID-19. TCRdb's copy holds only in-frame clones and misses some; the assay was immunoSEQ multiplex PCR. The data show roughly 84,000 clones, about 80% seen once. The sequencing input was peripheral blood. These receptors all come from a woman aged 40 to 50 with active or convalescent COVID-19.

The rearrangement links TRBV6-1 to TRBJ2-3; 9 bases match TRBD1. Germline loops: CDR1 MNHNS, CDR2 SASEGT. V dropped 1 base and J dropped 12; count of bases not matched to a gene: 5. This CDR3 has 13 residues. CDR3 in DNA: TGTGCCAGCAGTGAAGTACAGGGGGCGCCACAGTATTTT. Amino acid sequence: CASSEVQGAPQYF.

This clone was seen a few times. The genes are TRBV6-6 and TRBJ2-7; 11 nucleotides agree with TRBD1. The length of the CDR3 is 17 residues. The germline CDR1 and CDR2 sequences are MNHNY and SVGAGI (reference sequence). The V and J ends lost 5 bases and 3 bases, in that order; junction bases with no gene match: 12. CDR3 region: CASSRKSWDRGYYEQYF. The DNA of the CDR3 is TGTGCCAGCAGTCGCAAGTCCTGGGACAGGGGGTACTACGAGCAGTACTTC.

This chain links TRBV28 with TRBJ1-6; D gene unclear. The V gene lost 6 bases and the J gene lost 7 bases, with 10 bases spanning the gap. There are 13 residues in the CDR3. CDR1 MDHEN and CDR2 SYDVKM come from the germline V gene. CDR3 sequence: CASRQIQNSPLHF. CDR3 bases: TGTGCCAGCAGGCAGATACAGAATTCACCCCTCCACTTT.

This clone was counted a few times. The chain joins TRBV15 to TRBJ2-7, with TRBD2 matching 9 bases. CDR3 length: 16 amino acids. The germline V gene encodes CDR1 LNHNV and CDR2 YYDKDF (reference sequence). V lost 0 bases and J lost 3; bases outside the gene matches: 6. The CDR3 nucleotides read TGTGCCACCAGCAGAGATGGAGCGGGGGGCGACTACGAGCAGTACTTC. Translated, it gives CATSRDGAGGDYEQYF.

In nucleotides, the CDR3 is TGTGCCAGCAGTCCCGGACAGGGCGGCGGAAACACCATATATTTT. Encoded protein: CASSPGQGGGNTIYF. The chain links TRBV2 to TRBJ1-3, with 8 bases identical to TRBD1. V lost 5 bases, J lost 4 bases, and 7 bases stayed unmatched. The CDR3 has 15 residues. Germline V gene data show CDR1 as SNHLY and CDR2 as FYNNEI.